These 9 T cell receptor beta chains were sequenced from one sample in a study of shared clonotypes between healthy human individuals (dated by TCRdb to 2020 to 2021). CD8 naive samples were obtained by positive selection for CCR7 among CD45RO-negative cells, yielding a CD45RA+CCR7+ population from which TemRA cells were excluded. Library method: the immunoSEQ multiplex PCR assay. The immuneACCESS repertoire file appears here via TCRdb, limited to in-frame rearrangements. These files lack a portion of the clones; in checked studies, under half of the deficit traces to unresolved V genes, and the cause of the others is not known. The sample table records hundreds of thousands of clones; 95% to 97% of these occur just once. The top ten clones comprise roughly 0.1% of the sample. Sequencing input: naive CD8+ T cells sorted from blood. The cell subset or site label corresponds to: CD45RA+CCR7+. All receptors derive from a woman aged 30 to 39 in good health.

The V call is TRBV20-1, the J call TRBJ2-7; D is ambiguous. V was shortened by 3 bases and J by 3 bases, with 6 bases between the two germline ends. The CDR3 is made up of 11 amino acids. CDR1 and CDR2 from the germline V gene are DFQATT and SNEGSKA (reference sequence). CDR3 in DNA: TGCAGTGCTAGGGCATTCTACGAGCAGTACTTC. The encoded protein is CSARAFYEQYF.

The V gene is TRBV28, the J gene TRBJ1-5, with D unresolved. In germline, CDR1 is MDHEN, CDR2 SYDVKM. V was cut by 0 bases and J by 8 bases, with 14 bases left in between. The CDR3 sequence is 15 residues long. The CDR3, as DNA: TGTGCCAGCAGTTTATGGTCTTCGAGGAGGGAGCCCCAGCATTTT. It specifies CASSLWSSRREPQHF.

V gene TRBV19 combines with J gene TRBJ1-5, with 7 nucleotides matching TRBD1. CDR1 is LNHDA, CDR2 SQIVND, per germline (reference sequence). CDR3 length: 13 residues. With V trimmed by 9 bases and J by 9 bases, 11 bases remained unmatched. CDR3 amino acids: CASADREGPPQHF. The CDR3 DNA reads TGTGCCAGCGCCGACAGGGAAGGTCCGCCCCAGCATTTT.

The rearrangement links TRBV6-1 to TRBJ2-7; D is possibly TRBD2 (6 bases). With 6 bases removed from V and 3 bases from J, the gap between germline ends came to 12 bases. The CDR3 length is 13 residues. Per the germline V gene, CDR1 is MNHNS and CDR2 is SASEGT. CDR3 region: CASRSREFYEQYF. In DNA, the CDR3 is TGTGCCAGCAGATCCCGGGAGTTCTACGAGCAGTACTTC.

This rearrangement joins TRBV7-9 to TRBJ2-5; 7 bases map to TRBD1. With 2 bases clipped from V and 5 bases from J, the junction kept 8 bases outside the gene matches. This CDR3 contains 15 residues. In germline, CDR1 is SEHNR, CDR2 FQNEAQ (reference sequence). The CDR3 region has the DNA TGTGCCAGCAGCTTAATGCAGGGGGTTCGGGAGACCCAGTACTTC. Translated, it gives CASSLMQGVRETQYF.

The chain uses TRBV7-8 and TRBJ2-1; tentative D call: TRBD2 (5 bases). The V end was cut by 1 base, the J end by 7 bases, with 11 bases between. Germline V lookup: CDR1 SGHVS, CDR2 FQNEAQ. This CDR3 comprises 14 residues. CDR3 DNA sequence: TGTGCCAGCAGCTTAGGAGGACTCTTTAATGAGCAGTTCTTC. It translates to CASSLGGLFNEQFF.

This clone showed up just a few times. The V and J genes are TRBV19 and TRBJ2-1; D gene ambiguous. V dropped 3 bases and J dropped 4 bases, with 1 base sitting between them. This CDR3 region has 11 residues. Per germline, CDR1 LNHDA and CDR2 SQIVND (reference sequence). CDR3 amino acids: CASSMYNEQFF. CDR3 nucleotide sequence: TGTGCCAGTAGTATGTACAATGAGCAGTTCTTC.

The chain carries TRBV19 and TRBJ2-1; 12 positions agree with TRBD1. Germline V gives CDR1 LNHDA, CDR2 SQIVND (reference sequence). The CDR3 sequence is 16 residues long. V was clipped by 5 bases and J by 5 bases; unmatched bases: 7. The CDR3 DNA follows: TGTGCCAGTAGTCCCGGGACAGGGGGCGCGGACAATGAGCAGTTCTTC. Translating gives CASSPGTGGADNEQFF.

The rearrangement uses TRBV19 and TRBJ2-7; the match to TRBD1 covers 7 bases. The CDR3 totals 14 residues. Germline CDR1 is LNHDA and CDR2 is SQIVND (reference sequence). J was trimmed by 2 bases and V by 3 bases; bases with no gene match: 4. CDR3 bases: TGTGCCAGTAGTATGACAGGGACCGCCTACGAGCAGTACTTC. It is translated as CASSMTGTAYEQYF. Looking up the rest from reference TRBV19 and TRBJ2-7 gives the full variable domain: DGGITQSPKYLFRKEGQNVTLSCEQNLNHDAMYWYRQDPGQGLRLIYYSQIVNDFQKGDIAEGYSVSREKKESFPLTVTSAQKNPTAFYLCASSMTGTAYEQYFGPGTRLTVT.